This T cell receptor (beta chain) was sequenced for a study of blood T cells in healthy people across ages. Whole-study context: Template switching recovered approximately one barcoded beta molecule for every two T cells. Findings and limits, study-wide: Unknown CMV status may confound age-related changes in expanded clones.

The CDR3 is 16 amino acids. Germline V gene sequence: CDR1 SGHRS, CDR2 YFSETQ. Trimming took off 3 bases at V and 0 bases at J, with 13 bases between the two ends. In this sample, this clonotype turned up a few times. As yet, its antigen is unknown. The use of a sample-barcoded 5' primer and a J-beta primer mix characterized a second PCR of roughly 6 to 11 cycles. Researchers report that each sample yielded at least 3 million CDR3-containing paired-end reads. Each CDR3 protein gets one entry after TCRdb re-called the 5' RACE reads with MiXCR. The table has some 1.5 million distinct CDR3 sequences, 42% seen once. Those donating, healthy Caucasian individuals from Russia, were aged roughly 6 to 95.

This clonotype originated in a woman aged 18-30 years in good health. The specimen sequenced was blood. This chain connects TRBV5-1 to TRBJ1-5; D possibly corresponds to TRBD1 (6 bases). The chain's CDR3 is CASSSGDGDSNQPQHF. In DNA form, the CDR3 reads TGCGCCAGCAGCTCAGGGGACGGAGATAGCAATCAGCCCCAGCATTTT. Full variable domain (rest looked up from reference TRBV5-1 and TRBJ1-5): KAGVTQTPRYLIKTRGQQVTLSCSPISGHRSVSWYQQTPGQGLQFLFEYFSETQRNKGNFPGRFSGRQFSNSRSEMNVSTLELGDSALYLCASSSGDGDSNQPQHFGDGTRLSIL.